One sample yielded the 9 T cell receptor beta chains listed below, sequenced in a study of cytomegalovirus exposure and HLA in healthy donors. PCR was performed using 60 Vbeta and 13 Jbeta primers. The table came from immunoSEQ multiplex PCR; TCRdb's copy has only in-frame clones and leaves some out. The sample holds around 180,000 clones, 78% seen once. Sequenced material: PBMCs. All receptors come from a woman aged 25 to 39 in good health and CMV-seropositive.

This rearrangement joins TRBV25-1 to TRBJ2-1, with 7 bases fitting TRBD1. V lost 3 bases and J lost 2; bases outside the gene matches: 7. CDR1 and CDR2 from the germline V gene are MGHDK and SYGVNS. The CDR3 length is 16 residues. CDR3 protein: CASSDLATGTYNEQFF. For the CDR3, the DNA is TGTGCCAGCAGTGATCTCGCGACAGGGACCTACAATGAGCAGTTCTTC.

The chain has TRBV13 and TRBJ2-7, with TRBD2 matching 10 bases. Germline V gene data show CDR1 as PRHDT and CDR2 as FYEKMQ (reference sequence). Trimming removed 0 bases from V and 0 bases from J; junction bases left unmatched: 5. The CDR3 length is 17 residues. CDR3 sequence reads: CASSLGLAGALSYEQYF. Written as DNA, the CDR3 is TGTGCCAGCAGCTTAGGCCTAGCGGGAGCCCTCTCCTACGAGCAGTACTTC.

The chain is built from TRBV6-5 and TRBJ2-7; D may be TRBD1 (6 bases). V gave up 4 bases and J gave up 1 base, with 11 bases separating them. Germline loops: CDR1 MNHEY, CDR2 SVGAGI. CDR3 length: 14 residues. The CDR3 sequence: CASSWGTLSYEQYF. CDR3 DNA: TGTGCCAGCAGTTGGGGGACATTATCCTACGAGCAGTACTTC.

This rearrangement joins TRBV6-1 to TRBJ1-1, with D unclear. The CDR3 loop spans 12 amino acids. Germline CDR1 MNHNS, CDR2 SASEGT. The germline V and J ends were trimmed by 6 bases and 8 bases, with 13 bases remaining between them. The CDR3 sequence is CASSPLRLEAFF. CDR3 nucleotide sequence: TGTGCCAGCAGCCCACTCCGTCTGGAAGCTTTCTTT.

This clone was observed a single time. This sequence joins TRBV6-6 and TRBJ2-2; D not resolved. V was shortened by 3 bases and J by 5 bases, with 10 bases between the two germline ends. Germline V gives CDR1 MNHNY, CDR2 SVGAGI (reference sequence). The CDR3 spans 14 residues. The CDR3, as DNA: TGTGCCAGCAGTTATTTTGAGGATACCGGGGAGCTGTTTTTT. It codes for CASSYFEDTGELFF.

The chain uses TRBV11-2 and TRBJ1-6; D possibly corresponds to TRBD1 (6 bases). Germline-derived CDR1 and CDR2 are SGHAT and FQNNGV. Trimming cost V 5 bases and J 7 bases, with 15 bases left between them. This CDR3 contains 15 residues. CDR3 in amino acids: CASSQLQGPNSPLHF. For the CDR3, the DNA is TGTGCCAGCAGCCAATTACAGGGCCCCAATTCACCCCTCCACTTT.

V and J are TRBV5-4 and TRBJ2-1; D is undetermined. V lost 2 bases to trimming and J lost 6 bases, with 6 bases between them. Germline CDR1 and CDR2: SGHNT and YYREEE (reference sequence). The CDR3 totals 12 residues. The CDR3 protein is CASSFGTNEQFF. As DNA, the CDR3 is TGTGCCAGCAGCTTCGGTACCAATGAGCAGTTCTTC. Drawing the rest from reference TRBV5-4 and TRBJ2-1, the complete variable domain is ETGVTQSPTHLIKTRGQQVTLRCSSQSGHNTVSWYQQALGQGPQFIFQYYREEENGRGNFPPRFSGLQFPNYSSELNVNALELDDSALYLCASSFGTNEQFFGPGTRLTVL.

This clone was seen only a few times. This chain connects TRBV10-1 to TRBJ2-7, with a tentative D call TRBD1 (5 bases). The V and J ends lost 5 bases and 2 bases respectively, with 13 bases between them. This CDR3 contains 14 residues. CDR1 and CDR2 from the germline V gene are WNHNN and SYGVQD (reference sequence). CDR3 coding DNA: TGCGCCAGCAGTAGAGCAGGGAACCCCTACGAGCAGTACTTC. The encoded protein is CASSRAGNPYEQYF.

About this clone: Other DNA variants within this sample encode the same CDR3. The genes are TRBV27 and TRBJ2-7, with D possibly matching TRBD1 (6 bases). Per the germline V gene, CDR1 is MNHEY and CDR2 is SMNVEV (reference sequence). This CDR3 has 12 amino acids. V lost 6 bases and J lost 3, with 9 bases in between. The CDR3 DNA is TGTGCCAGCAGCTCACAGGGCTACGAGCAGTACTTC. Translation: CASSSQGYEQYF.